The rows below give T cell receptor beta chains drawn from one sample of a study of shared clonotypes between healthy human individuals. Clones were sequenced by immunoSEQ multiplex PCR, and TCRdb holds only the in-frame ones, with some missing. The table includes about 79,000 clones, 62% detected once. Material for sequencing was memory CD8+ T cells sorted from blood. The receptors derive from a man between 25 and 39 years old in good health. Both conserved end residues are part of each CDR3. A D gene is named only where the DNA matches it firmly. Clone size is given for some rows only: seen once, a few or many times, or a class if the clone is expanded.

many	TRBD2	TRBJ2-3	TRBV7-8	CASSLGGGTFLTDTQYF	TGTGCCAGCAGCTTAGGGGGAGGGACGTTTCTTACAGATACGCAGTATTTT
NA	NA	TRBJ1-2	TRBV6-6	CASSYPEQGEGWGYTF	TGTGCCAGCAGTTACCCCGAACAGGGCGAGGGATGGGGCTACACCTTC
NA	NA	TRBJ2-4	TRBV4-1	CASSQDRKAGPNIQYF	TGCGCCAGCAGCCAAGATCGAAAAGCCGGGCCAAACATTCAGTACTTC
NA	TRBD1	TRBJ2-1	TRBV28	CASSKVPGQEQFF	TGTGCCAGCAGTAAAGTACCGGGACAGGAACAGTTCTTC
NA	NA	TRBJ2-7	TRBV7-9	CASSLGLTPYEQYF	TGTGCCAGCAGCTTGGGCCTCACCCCCTACGAGCAGTACTTC
NA	TRBD1	TRBJ2-7	TRBV18	CASSPTRQGSYEQYF	TGTGCCAGCTCACCGACGAGACAGGGTTCCTACGAGCAGTACTTC
NA	NA	TRBJ1-2	TRBV25-1	CASGANYGYTF	TGTGCCAGCGGGGCTAACTATGGCTACACCTTC
NA	TRBD1	TRBJ2-5	TRBV6-5	CASSFGTGGGETQYF	TGTGCCAGCAGTTTCGGGACAGGGGGCGGTGAGACCCAGTACTTC
NA	NA	TRBJ1-2	TRBV5-4	CASSSWGVPNYGYTF	TGTGCCAGCAGCTCGTGGGGAGTGCCTAACTATGGCTACACCTTC
few	TRBD2	TRBJ2-5	TRBV14	CASSQNLAIAGASGWETQYF	TGTGCCAGCAGCCAGAACCTCGCCATAGCGGGAGCGAGCGGTTGGGAGACCCAGTACTTC
NA	TRBD2	TRBJ2-7	TRBV28	CASSSVGGYEQYF	TGTGCCAGCAGTTCAGTGGGGGGGTACGAGCAGTACTTC
many	NA	TRBJ2-7	TRBV6-1	CASRGDTYEQYF	TGTGCCAGCAGGGGGGATACCTACGAGCAGTACTTC
few	NA	TRBJ1-1	TRBV7-9	CASSLGFTEAFF	TGTGCCAGCAGCTTGGGTTTCACTGAAGCTTTCTTT
NA	NA	TRBJ2-2	TRBV5-6	CASSFGLGGSGELFF	TGTGCCAGCAGCTTTGGGCTAGGTGGGTCCGGGGAGCTGTTTTTT
few	NA	TRBJ2-7	TRBV11-2	CASSLGLLEQYF	TGTGCCAGCAGCTTAGGTTTACTTGAGCAGTACTTC
NA	NA	TRBJ1-1	TRBV29-1	CSVAPGNTEAFF	TGCAGCGTGGCCCCGGGTAACACTGAAGCTTTCTTT
NA	NA	TRBJ2-1	TRBV28	CASSHNYEQFF	TGTGCCAGCAGTCACAACTATGAGCAGTTCTTC
NA	NA	TRBJ2-1	TRBV25-1	CASSEYAANYNEQFF	TGTGCCAGCAGTGAGTATGCAGCGAACTACAATGAGCAGTTCTTC
NA	NA	TRBJ2-7	TRBV19	CASSWYGRNNEQYF	TGTGCCAGTAGCTGGTACGGGAGAAACAACGAGCAGTACTTC
NA	TRBD1	TRBJ1-3	TRBV9	CASSAPTGAGNTIYF	TGTGCCAGCAGCGCCCCAACAGGGGCTGGAAACACCATATATTTT
NA	TRBD1	TRBJ2-6	TRBV11-2	CASSPGGQGLTGANVLTF	TGTGCCAGCAGCCCAGGGGGACAGGGCCTCACTGGGGCCAACGTCCTGACTTTC
NA	NA	TRBJ2-7	TRBV6-1	CASSELEGASYEQYF	TGTGCCAGCAGTGAATTAGAGGGTGCTTCGTACGAGCAGTACTTC
few	NA	TRBJ2-5	TRBV18	CASSPQSGADQETQYF	TGTGCCAGCTCACCACAATCGGGAGCGGATCAAGAGACCCAGTACTTC
NA	NA	TRBJ2-1	TRBV5-6	CASSLAYGNEQFF	TGTGCCAGCAGCTTGGCGTATGGGAATGAGCAGTTCTTC
NA	NA	TRBJ2-1	TRBV27	CASSSYRSYNEQFF	TGTGCCAGCAGTTCCTATAGATCCTACAATGAGCAGTTCTTC
NA	TRBD2	TRBJ2-6	TRBV4-3	CASSQYPGLAGVWSGANVLTF	TGCGCCAGCAGCCAATACCCGGGACTAGCGGGAGTCTGGTCTGGGGCCAACGTCCTGACTTTC
NA	NA	TRBJ2-5	TRBV7-8	CASSHYQETQYF	TGTGCCAGCAGCCACTACCAAGAGACCCAGTACTTC
NA	NA	TRBJ2-1	TRBV9	CASSVGNSGPEQFF	TGTGCCAGCAGCGTAGGTAACTCCGGCCCTGAGCAGTTCTTC
many	NA	TRBJ1-5	TRBV6-1	CASSEGVGDSNQPQHF	TGTGCCAGCAGTGAAGGTGTGGGAGATAGCAATCAGCCCCAGCATTTT
NA	TRBD1	TRBJ2-7	TRBV7-8	CASSRDRTLDEQYF	TGTGCCAGCAGCCGGGACAGGACTCTGGACGAGCAGTACTTC
once	TRBD1	TRBJ2-7	TRBV6-5	CASSRTGTYEQYF	TGTGCCAGCAGCCGGACAGGGACCTACGAGCAGTACTTC
many	TRBD2	TRBJ2-3	TRBV10-2	CASQRPAGVPDTQYF	TGCGCCAGCCAGAGGCCAGCGGGAGTTCCAGATACGCAGTATTTT
NA	TRBD2	TRBJ2-5	TRBV7-4	CASSLGTSGRQETQYF	TGTGCCAGCAGCTTAGGAACTAGCGGGAGACAAGAGACCCAGTACTTC
NA	TRBD1	TRBJ2-7	TRBV6-6	CASRGQSYEQYF	TGTGCCAGCAGGGGACAGTCCTACGAGCAGTACTTC
many	NA	TRBJ1-1	TRBV13	CASSSGKDDAFF	TGTGCCAGCAGCTCTGGGAAGGACGATGCTTTCTTT
NA	NA	TRBJ2-7	TRBV30	CAWSGNGNEQYF	TGTGCCTGGAGTGGGAATGGTAACGAGCAGTACTTC
few	NA	TRBJ2-5	TRBV25-1	CASSDPGPIQGAQYF	TGTGCCAGCAGTGACCCGGGACCCATCCAAGGGGCCCAGTACTTC
NA	NA	TRBJ2-1	TRBV7-8	CASSLDGSSYNEQFF	TGTGCCAGCAGCTTAGACGGGAGCTCCTACAATGAGCAGTTCTTC
NA	TRBD1	TRBJ2-2	TRBV11-1	CASSLGQGAPGELFF	TGTGCCAGCAGCTTGGGACAGGGGGCGCCCGGGGAGCTGTTTTTT
NA	TRBD2	TRBJ2-2	TRBV7-2	CASSSGLAGAVGELFF	TGTGCCAGCAGCTCGGGACTAGCGGGAGCTGTCGGGGAGCTGTTTTTT
NA	TRBD1	TRBJ2-1	TRBV2	CASSEVRDSYYNEQFF	TGTGCCAGCAGTGAAGTCCGGGACAGTTACTACAATGAGCAGTTCTTC
NA	NA	TRBJ1-5	TRBV19	CASSIGARQPQHF	TGTGCCAGTAGTATAGGGGCAAGACAGCCCCAGCATTTT
few	TRBD2	TRBJ2-1	TRBV5-8	CASSRWTSGLYNEQFF	TGTGCCAGCAGCCGATGGACTAGCGGACTCTACAATGAGCAGTTCTTC
NA	NA	TRBJ2-1	TRBV10-1	CAASAVPGVGSDEQFF	TGCGCCGCCTCAGCCGTGCCGGGAGTTGGGTCTGATGAGCAGTTCTTC
many	NA	TRBJ1-4	TRBV7-9	CASSFSRTTNEKLFF	TGTGCCAGCAGCTTCTCCCGGACAACTAATGAAAAACTGTTTTTT
NA	TRBD1	TRBJ2-7	TRBV4-1	CASSQEWAGGYEQYF	TGCGCTAGCAGCCAAGAGTGGGCAGGGGGCTACGAGCAGTACTTC